This T cell receptor (beta chain) was obtained from a study of regulatory T cells in long-lasting Graves disease. As for time point: newly diagnosed GD, antithyroid drugs for less than 3 months. The TCR library was made from RNA that had been extracted from PBMCs in TRIzol. Patients came through an endocrinology department, and that department was in Xi'an, China. Study outcomes and limitations: Thyroid tissue was not sampled; only peripheral blood was.

The length of the CDR3 is 13 residues. The V end was cut by 6 bases, the J end by 2 bases, with 10 bases between. Looked up from germline, CDR1 is MGHDK and CDR2 is SYGVNS. A remark on this clonotype: The antigen remains unidentified.

According to the study, TCR beta libraries were built with iRepertoire HTBI primers and CDR3-region Arm-PCR. Each CDR3 protein is one row after TCRdb ran MiXCR on the multiplex PCR reads. Of hundreds of thousands of distinct CDR3 sequences in the sample, roughly a sixth are singletons; the top ten hold about 25%. Separately, the same data were catalogued under a study of T cells in Graves' hyperthyroidism and ophthalmopathy. That study reports: HTBI primers were used for first-round RT-PCR of the TCR CDR3.

Sequenced here: peripheral blood mononuclear cells (PBMCs), sampled at new diagnosis, from a patient treated with antithyroid drugs. The origin of this receptor is a woman aged 40-65 years with Graves disease. V usage is TRBV25-1 and J usage is TRBJ1-1; D is perhaps TRBD1 (5 bases). CDR3: CASSWGFNTEAFF. CDR3 bases: TGTGCCAGCAGCTGGGGGTTTAACACTGAAGCTTTCTTT.